One sample yielded the 10 T cell receptor beta chains listed below, sequenced in a study of CD8 T cells in ankylosing spondylitis. TCRdb passed the 5' RACE reads through MiXCR, listing each CDR3 protein once. The sample yields 150,000 or so distinct CDR3 sequences, roughly 34% seen once. The sample consisted of synovial fluid, either unsorted or a sorted T cell fraction (not recorded which). Every receptor here comes from a male donor with ankylosing spondylitis.

The sample holds a few counts of this clonotype. The chain recombines TRBV29-1 with TRBJ1-1; D perhaps matches TRBD1 (5 bases). Trimming took 7 bases from V and 4 from J, leaving 13 bases between them. The length of the CDR3 is 12 residues. The germline gives CDR1 SQVTM, CDR2 ANQGSEA. The chain's CDR3 is CSATDRTTEAFF. In DNA form, the CDR3 reads TGCAGCGCGACAGATCGTACCACTGAAGCTTTCTTT.

The chain uses TRBV30 and TRBJ1-1, with D uncertain. Germline CDR1 is GTSNPN and CDR2 is SVGIG (reference sequence). Trimming took off 1 base at V and 8 bases at J, with 5 bases between the two ends. This CDR3 contains 10 residues. Written as DNA, the CDR3 is TGTGCCTGGAGTGAGCGAGAAGCTTTCTTT. This encodes CAWSEREAFF.

This clonotype came up once. The chain combines TRBV28 with TRBJ2-5; the D gene is possibly TRBD1 (5 bases). In germline, CDR1 is MDHEN, CDR2 SYDVKM. The CDR3 has 13 amino acids. Deletions cut 4 bases from V and 7 bases from J, with 13 bases between. In DNA form, the CDR3 reads TGTGCCAGCAGTTCCCAGGGTCGTGGGACCCAGTACTTC. Its translation: CASSSQGRGTQYF.

This clonotype showed up just a few times. This chain connects TRBV9 to TRBJ2-3, with D hard to call. This CDR3 is built from 13 residues. Germline V CDR1 and CDR2: SGDLS, YYNGEE. V was cut by 5 bases and J by 5 bases, with 12 bases left in between. The CDR3 here is CASRAEDGDTQYF. The CDR3 region has the DNA TGTGCCAGCAGAGCTGAGGATGGAGATACGCAGTATTTT.

This clonotype was seen more than once but under ten times. V is TRBV6-1 and J is TRBJ2-3; 7 nucleotides align to TRBD2. The V gene end was trimmed by 6 bases and the J gene end by 4 bases; junction bases not matched to a gene: 7. The CDR3 runs to 14 residues. The V gene's germline CDR1 is MNHNS and CDR2 SASEGT. CDR3: CASRRGRAADTQYF. The DNA for the CDR3 is TGTGCCAGCAGGCGTGGGAGGGCCGCAGATACGCAGTATTTT.

This clonotype has a count of ten or more. This chain uses TRBV11-3 with TRBJ2-2; 7 bases fit TRBD1. Germline assignment: CDR1 SGHNT and CDR2 YENEEA. V shed 4 bases and J 5 bases; nucleotides not matched to a gene: 7. The CDR3 has 15 residues. Here the CDR3 DNA reads TGTGCCAGCAGCTCCGGGACAGCTGTAACCGGGGAGCTGTTTTTT. This encodes CASSSGTAVTGELFF.

The genes are TRBV5-6 and TRBJ2-1; D is unresolved. V dropped 0 bases and J dropped 5 bases, with 12 bases sitting between them. CDR3 length: 15 residues. CDR1 and CDR2 from the germline V gene are SGHDT and YYEEEE. CDR3 coding DNA: TGTGCCAGCAGCTTGGGTAGCAACCACGACAATGAGCAGTTCTTC. As protein: CASSLGSNHDNEQFF.

The chain joins TRBV6-5 to TRBJ1-1; D is unclear. The CDR3 totals 19 residues. V was pared by 2 bases and J by 7 bases, with 29 bases between. Germline V gene data show CDR1 as MNHEY and CDR2 as SVGAGI. The CDR3 coding sequence is TGTGCCAGCAGTTACCAAACGCCTGTAAGCCGGGGTACGCTTCTTGAAGCTTTCTTT. Translated, it gives CASSYQTPVSRGTLLEAFF.

This sequence joins TRBV20-1 and TRBJ1-1; no definite D call. The length of the CDR3 is 14 residues. Trimming left V 6 bases short and J 7 bases short, with 21 bases between. CDR1 and CDR2 (germline): DFQATT, SNEGSKA (reference sequence). CDR3 in DNA: TGCAGTGCCAGATACAGCGGTATACCCCATGAAGCTTTCTTT. This codes for CSARYSGIPHEAFF.

V is TRBV6-5 and J is TRBJ1-4; D ambiguous. V was pared by 2 bases and J by 11 bases, with 12 bases between. CDR3 length: 13 amino acids. In germline, CDR1 is MNHEY, CDR2 SVGAGI. CDR3 sequence reads: CASSYRPQDKLFF. The CDR3 region has the DNA TGTGCCAGCAGTTACCGTCCCCAGGACAAACTGTTTTTT.